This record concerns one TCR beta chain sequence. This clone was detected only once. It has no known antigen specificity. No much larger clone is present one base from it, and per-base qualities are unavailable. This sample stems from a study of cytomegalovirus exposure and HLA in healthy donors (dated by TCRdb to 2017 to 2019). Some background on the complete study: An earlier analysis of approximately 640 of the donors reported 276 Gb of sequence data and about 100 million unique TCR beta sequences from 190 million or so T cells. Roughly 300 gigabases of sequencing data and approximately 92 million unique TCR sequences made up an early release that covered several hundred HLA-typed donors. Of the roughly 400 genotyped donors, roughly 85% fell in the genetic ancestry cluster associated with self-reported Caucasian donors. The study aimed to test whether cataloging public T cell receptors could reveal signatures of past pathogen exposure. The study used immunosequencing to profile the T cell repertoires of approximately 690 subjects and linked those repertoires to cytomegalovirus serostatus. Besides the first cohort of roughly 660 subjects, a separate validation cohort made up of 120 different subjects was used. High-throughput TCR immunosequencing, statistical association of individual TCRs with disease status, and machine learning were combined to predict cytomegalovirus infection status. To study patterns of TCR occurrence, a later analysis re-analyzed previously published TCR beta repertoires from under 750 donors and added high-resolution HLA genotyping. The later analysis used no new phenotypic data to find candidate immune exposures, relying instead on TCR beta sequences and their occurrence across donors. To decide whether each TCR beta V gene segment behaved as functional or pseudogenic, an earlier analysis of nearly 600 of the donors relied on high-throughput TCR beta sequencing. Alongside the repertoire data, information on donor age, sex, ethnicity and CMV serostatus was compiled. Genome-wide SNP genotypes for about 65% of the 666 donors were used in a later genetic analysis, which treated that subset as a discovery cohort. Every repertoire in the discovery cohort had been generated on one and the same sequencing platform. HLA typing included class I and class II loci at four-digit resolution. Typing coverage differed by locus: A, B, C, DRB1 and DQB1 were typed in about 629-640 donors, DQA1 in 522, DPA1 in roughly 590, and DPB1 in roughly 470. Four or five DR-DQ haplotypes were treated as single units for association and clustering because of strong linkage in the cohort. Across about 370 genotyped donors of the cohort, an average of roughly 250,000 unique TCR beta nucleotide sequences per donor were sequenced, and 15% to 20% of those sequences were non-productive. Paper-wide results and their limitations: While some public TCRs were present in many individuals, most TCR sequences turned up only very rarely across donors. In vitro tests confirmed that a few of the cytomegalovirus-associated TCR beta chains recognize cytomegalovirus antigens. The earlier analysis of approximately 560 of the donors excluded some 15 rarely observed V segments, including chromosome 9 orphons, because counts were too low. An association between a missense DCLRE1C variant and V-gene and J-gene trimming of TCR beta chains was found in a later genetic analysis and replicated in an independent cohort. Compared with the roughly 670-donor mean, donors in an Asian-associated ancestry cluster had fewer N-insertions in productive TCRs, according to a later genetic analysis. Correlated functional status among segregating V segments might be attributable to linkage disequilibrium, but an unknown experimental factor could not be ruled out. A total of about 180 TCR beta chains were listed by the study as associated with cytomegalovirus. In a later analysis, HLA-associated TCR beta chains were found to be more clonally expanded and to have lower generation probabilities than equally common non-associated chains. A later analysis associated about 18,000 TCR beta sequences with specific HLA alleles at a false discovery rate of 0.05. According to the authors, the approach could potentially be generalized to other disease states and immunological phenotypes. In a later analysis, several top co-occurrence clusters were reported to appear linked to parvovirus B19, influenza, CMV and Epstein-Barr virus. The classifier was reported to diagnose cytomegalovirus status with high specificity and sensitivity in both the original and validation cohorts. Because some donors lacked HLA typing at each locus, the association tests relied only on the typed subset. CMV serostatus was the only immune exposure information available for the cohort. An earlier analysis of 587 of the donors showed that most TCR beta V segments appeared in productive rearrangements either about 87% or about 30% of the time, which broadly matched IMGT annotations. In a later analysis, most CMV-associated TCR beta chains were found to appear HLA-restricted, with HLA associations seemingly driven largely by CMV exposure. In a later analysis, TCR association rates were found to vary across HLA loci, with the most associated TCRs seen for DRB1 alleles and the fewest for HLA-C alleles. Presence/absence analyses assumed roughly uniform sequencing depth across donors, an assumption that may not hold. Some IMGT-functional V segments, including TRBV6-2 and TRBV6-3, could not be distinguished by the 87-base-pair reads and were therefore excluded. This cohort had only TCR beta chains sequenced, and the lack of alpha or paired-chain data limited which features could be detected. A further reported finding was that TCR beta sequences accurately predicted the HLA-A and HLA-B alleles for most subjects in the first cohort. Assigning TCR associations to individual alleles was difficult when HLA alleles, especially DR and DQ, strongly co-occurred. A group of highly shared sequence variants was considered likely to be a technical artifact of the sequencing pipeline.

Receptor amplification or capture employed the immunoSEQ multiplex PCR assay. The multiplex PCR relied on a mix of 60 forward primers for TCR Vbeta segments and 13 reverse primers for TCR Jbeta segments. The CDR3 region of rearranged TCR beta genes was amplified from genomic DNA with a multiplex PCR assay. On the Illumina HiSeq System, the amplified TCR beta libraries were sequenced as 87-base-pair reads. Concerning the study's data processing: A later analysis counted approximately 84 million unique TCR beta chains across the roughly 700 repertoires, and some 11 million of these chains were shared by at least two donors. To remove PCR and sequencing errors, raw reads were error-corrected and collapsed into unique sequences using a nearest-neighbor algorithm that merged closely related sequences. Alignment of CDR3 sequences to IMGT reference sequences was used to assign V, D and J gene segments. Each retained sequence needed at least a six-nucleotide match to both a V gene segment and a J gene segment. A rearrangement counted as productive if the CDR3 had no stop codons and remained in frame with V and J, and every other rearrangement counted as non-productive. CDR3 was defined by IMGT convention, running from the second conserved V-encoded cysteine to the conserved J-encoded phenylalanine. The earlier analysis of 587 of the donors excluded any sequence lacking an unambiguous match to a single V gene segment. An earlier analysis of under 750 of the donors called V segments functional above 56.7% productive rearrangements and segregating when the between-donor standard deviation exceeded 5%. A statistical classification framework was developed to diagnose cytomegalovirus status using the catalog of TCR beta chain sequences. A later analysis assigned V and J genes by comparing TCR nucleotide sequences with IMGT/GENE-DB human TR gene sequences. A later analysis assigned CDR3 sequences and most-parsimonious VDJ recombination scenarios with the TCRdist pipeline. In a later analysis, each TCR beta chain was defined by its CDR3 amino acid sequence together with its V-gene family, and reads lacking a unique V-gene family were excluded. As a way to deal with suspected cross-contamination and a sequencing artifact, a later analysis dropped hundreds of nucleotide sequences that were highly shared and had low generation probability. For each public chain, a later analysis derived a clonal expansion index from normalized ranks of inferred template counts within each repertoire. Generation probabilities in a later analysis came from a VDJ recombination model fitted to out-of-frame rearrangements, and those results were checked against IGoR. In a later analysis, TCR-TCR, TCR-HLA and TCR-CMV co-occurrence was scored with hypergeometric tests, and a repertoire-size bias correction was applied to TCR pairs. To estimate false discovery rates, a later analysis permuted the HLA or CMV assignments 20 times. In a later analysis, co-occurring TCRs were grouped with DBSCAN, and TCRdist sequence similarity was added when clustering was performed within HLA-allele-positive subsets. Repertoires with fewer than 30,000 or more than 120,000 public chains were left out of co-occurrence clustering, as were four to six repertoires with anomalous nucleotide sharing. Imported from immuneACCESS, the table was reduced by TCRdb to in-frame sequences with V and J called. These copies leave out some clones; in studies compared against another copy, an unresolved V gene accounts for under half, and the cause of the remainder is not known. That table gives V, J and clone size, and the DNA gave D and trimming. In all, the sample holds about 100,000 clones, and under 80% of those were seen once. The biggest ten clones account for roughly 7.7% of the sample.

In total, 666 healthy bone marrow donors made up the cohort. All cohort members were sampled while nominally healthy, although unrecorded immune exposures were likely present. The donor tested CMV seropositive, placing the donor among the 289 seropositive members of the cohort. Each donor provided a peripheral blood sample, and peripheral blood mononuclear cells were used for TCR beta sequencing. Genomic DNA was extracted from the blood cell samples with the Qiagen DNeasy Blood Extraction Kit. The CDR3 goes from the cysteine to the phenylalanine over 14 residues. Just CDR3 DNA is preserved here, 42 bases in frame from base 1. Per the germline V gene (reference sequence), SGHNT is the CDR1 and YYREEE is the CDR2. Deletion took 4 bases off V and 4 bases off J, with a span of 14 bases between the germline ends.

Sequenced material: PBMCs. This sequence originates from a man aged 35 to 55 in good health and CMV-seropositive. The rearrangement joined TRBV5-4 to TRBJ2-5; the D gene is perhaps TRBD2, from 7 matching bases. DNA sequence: TGTGCCAGCAGCCTGAGGGGGGGTCCAGAGACCCAGTACTTC. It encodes CASSLRGGPETQYF.